The TCR beta chain under discussion was sequenced for a study of cytomegalovirus exposure and HLA in healthy donors (dated by TCRdb to 2016 to 2017). As for the study more broadly: In an earlier analysis of some 550 of the donors, under 300 Gb of sequence data and 120 million or so unique TCR beta sequences from roughly 180 million T cells were reported. An early release covering about 600 HLA-typed donors comprised about 300 gigabases of sequencing data and roughly 86 million unique TCR sequences. Of the 300 to 500 genotyped donors, 80% to 90% were placed in the genetic ancestry cluster associated with self-reported Caucasian donors. The study aimed to test whether signatures of past pathogen exposure could be identified by cataloging public T cell receptors. The study profiled the T cell repertoires of hundreds of subjects by immunosequencing and related them to cytomegalovirus serostatus. A separate validation cohort of approximately 130 different subjects was used in addition to the 666-subject first cohort. The study combined high-throughput TCR immunosequencing, statistical association of individual TCRs with disease status, and machine learning to predict cytomegalovirus infection status. A later analysis re-examined previously published TCR beta repertoires from just over 650 donors and added high-resolution HLA genotyping to investigate patterns of TCR occurrence. Rather than using new phenotypic data, the later analysis identified candidate immune exposures from TCR beta sequences and from how often those sequences occurred across donors. To decide whether each TCR beta V gene segment behaved as functional or pseudogenic, an earlier analysis of several hundred of the donors relied on high-throughput TCR beta sequencing. Alongside the repertoire data, information on donor age, sex, ethnicity and CMV serostatus was compiled. A later genetic analysis used genome-wide SNP genotypes for about three fifths of the 666 donors, treating that subset as a discovery cohort. All discovery cohort repertoires had been generated on a single sequencing platform. Both class I and class II loci were covered by HLA typing, at four-digit resolution. The number of donors typed differed by locus, with roughly 629-640 for A, B, C, DRB1 and DQB1, around 560 for DQA1, 600 to 610 for DPA1, and roughly 450 for DPB1. A handful of DR-DQ haplotypes were treated as single units for association and clustering because of strong linkage in the cohort. Among about 410 genotyped donors of the cohort, an average of approximately 220,000 unique TCR beta nucleotide sequences was sequenced per donor, of which about 18% were non-productive.

Per the germline V gene (reference sequence), GTSNPN is the CDR1 and SVGIG is the CDR2. Including the terminal cysteine and phenylalanine, the CDR3 comprises 14 residues. Of all the DNA, just the CDR3 is kept, 42 bases in frame from base 1. V is cut back by 7 bases and J by 2 bases, with 9 bases in the junction unmatched. Libraries came from the immunoSEQ multiplex PCR assay. For the multiplex PCR, a mixture combining 60 forward primers for TCR Vbeta segments and 13 reverse primers for TCR Jbeta segments was used. A multiplex PCR assay on genomic DNA amplified the CDR3 region of rearranged TCR beta genes. Amplified TCR beta libraries were sequenced as 87-base-pair reads on the Illumina HiSeq System. For the original study's pipeline: A later analysis counted tens of millions of unique TCR beta chains across the 700 or so repertoires, and around 12 million of these chains were shared by at least two donors. Raw reads were error-corrected and collapsed into unique sequences with a nearest-neighbor algorithm that merged closely related sequences to remove PCR and sequencing errors. Alignment of CDR3 sequences to IMGT reference sequences was used to assign V, D and J gene segments. For a sequence to be retained, a match of at least six nucleotides to both a V gene segment and a J gene segment was required. Rearrangements were classified as productive when the CDR3 lacked stop codons and remained in frame with V and J, and all other rearrangements were classified as non-productive. CDR3 was defined by IMGT convention, running from the second conserved V-encoded cysteine to the conserved J-encoded phenylalanine. In an earlier analysis of some 550 of the donors, sequences lacking an unambiguous match to a single V gene segment were excluded. An earlier analysis of approximately 590 of the donors called V segments functional above 56.7% productive rearrangements and segregating when the between-donor standard deviation exceeded 5%. A statistical classification framework was developed to diagnose cytomegalovirus status using the catalog of TCR beta chain sequences. In a later analysis, TCR nucleotide sequences were compared against IMGT/GENE-DB human TR gene sequences so that V and J genes could be assigned. In a later analysis, CDR3 sequences and most-parsimonious VDJ recombination scenarios were assigned using the TCRdist pipeline. In a later analysis, each TCR beta chain was defined by its CDR3 amino acid sequence together with its V-gene family, and reads without a unique V-gene family were excluded. To address suspected cross-contamination and a sequencing artifact, a later analysis removed several hundred highly shared, low-generation-probability nucleotide sequences. For each public chain, a later analysis derived a clonal expansion index from normalized ranks of inferred template counts within each repertoire. A later analysis computed generation probabilities with a VDJ recombination model fitted to out-of-frame rearrangements, and checked the results against IGoR. In a later analysis, TCR-TCR, TCR-HLA and TCR-CMV co-occurrence was scored with hypergeometric tests, and a repertoire-size bias correction was applied to TCR pairs. To estimate false discovery rates, a later analysis permuted the HLA or CMV assignments 20 times. In a later analysis, co-occurring TCRs were grouped using DBSCAN, and TCRdist sequence similarity was added for clustering within HLA-allele-positive subsets. Co-occurrence clustering excluded repertoires with fewer than 30,000 or more than 120,000 public chains, plus five with anomalous nucleotide sharing. This immuneACCESS table, as held by TCRdb, lists in-frame sequences with V and J called but not all clones. Of the missing ones, under half trace to an unresolved V gene in checked studies; the others have no known cause. The V and J calls and clone size are taken from that table; D and trimming were inferred from the DNA. The sample table lists about 100,000 clones, around 81% of them with a count of one. The leading ten clones occupy more than 5% of the sample.

This clone was detected only once. Its target antigen remains unknown. Qualities for individual bases were not recorded, and no much larger clone is one base off. The cohort consisted of 670 or so healthy bone marrow donors. At the time of sampling, every cohort member was nominally healthy, though immune exposures that went unrecorded were likely present. The donor was CMV seropositive and was included in the group of 250 to 350 seropositive cohort members. Each donor provided a peripheral blood sample, and peripheral blood mononuclear cells were used for TCR beta sequencing. The Qiagen DNeasy Blood Extraction Kit was used to extract genomic DNA from the blood cell samples. Results the study describes overall, beyond this receptor: This cohort had only TCR beta chains sequenced, and the lack of alpha or paired-chain data limited which features could be detected. According to a later analysis, most CMV-associated TCR beta chains appeared to be HLA-restricted, and the HLA associations seemed to be driven largely by CMV exposure. A later analysis found that TCR association rates varied across HLA loci, with DRB1 alleles showing the most associated TCRs and HLA-C alleles the fewest. Most TCR sequences were seen in very few donors, while some public TCRs were found in many individuals. In an earlier analysis of about 600 of the donors, most TCR beta V segments appeared in productive rearrangements about 87% or about 30% of the time, broadly matching IMGT annotations. Compared with equally common non-associated chains, HLA-associated TCR beta chains in a later analysis were more clonally expanded and had lower generation probabilities. A cluster of highly shared sequence variants was judged likely to be a technical artifact of the sequencing pipeline. The only immune exposure information available for the cohort was CMV serostatus. The study listed over 150 TCR beta chains as associated with cytomegalovirus. Linkage disequilibrium might explain the correlated functional status among segregating V segments, but an unknown experimental factor could not be ruled out. Seventeen rarely observed V segments, including chromosome 9 orphons, were excluded from the earlier analysis of approximately 500 of the donors because counts were too low. When HLA alleles, especially DR and DQ, strongly co-occurred, attributing TCR associations to individual alleles was difficult. Because some donors lacked HLA typing at each locus, the association tests relied only on the typed subset. A further reported finding was that TCR beta sequences accurately predicted the HLA-A and HLA-B alleles for most subjects in the first cohort. The classifier was reported to diagnose cytomegalovirus status with high specificity and sensitivity in both the original cohort and the validation cohort. The authors suggested that the approach could potentially be extended to other disease states and immunological phenotypes. A few of the identified cytomegalovirus-associated TCR beta chains were confirmed in vitro to be specific for cytomegalovirus antigens. The presence/absence analyses assumed that sequencing depth was roughly uniform across donors, and that assumption may not be true. Specific HLA alleles were associated with over 15,000 TCR beta sequences at a false discovery rate of 0.05 in a later analysis. According to a later genetic analysis, donors in an Asian-associated ancestry cluster had fewer N-insertions in productive TCRs than the roughly 670-donor mean. In a later genetic analysis, a missense DCLRE1C variant was associated with V-gene and J-gene trimming of TCR beta chains, and the association was replicated in an independent cohort. Because the 87-base-pair reads could not distinguish some IMGT-functional V segments, including TRBV6-2 and TRBV6-3, those segments were excluded. According to a later analysis, parvovirus B19, influenza, CMV and Epstein-Barr virus appeared linked to several top co-occurrence clusters.

The sample was PBMCs. The chain couples TRBV30 to TRBJ2-3, with 7 central nucleotides matching TRBD2. This receptor was obtained from a man between 35 and 55 years old in good health and CMV-seropositive. The CDR3 here reads CAYSGLVHTDTQYF. The DNA is as follows: TGTGCCTACTCCGGACTAGTTCACACAGATACGCAGTATTTT.